These T cell receptor beta chains were read from a single sample in a study of T cell responses to AZD1222 COVID-19 vaccine. Produced via immunoSEQ multiplex PCR; TCRdb's table is partial and in-frame only. This table has 120,000 or so clones, 70% to 90% appearing once. The material was peripheral blood, obtained on day 0 of AZD1222 vaccination. The source is an adult in good health. Each CDR3 is given with its conserved first and last residue. A D gene is named only where the DNA matches it firmly. Size tells how often a clone was seen (once, few, many) or the class of an expanded clone, and some rows leave it out.

size	V	J	D	CDR3	DNA
.	TRBV18	TRBJ2-5	.	CASSWGAEKETQYF	TGTGCCAGCTCCTGGGGGGCGGAGAAAGAGACCCAGTACTTC
.	TRBV4-3	TRBJ1-4	TRBD1	CASSWATGASEKLFF	TGCGCCAGCAGCTGGGCCACAGGGGCGAGTGAAAAACTGTTTTTT
.	TRBV5-8	TRBJ1-1	TRBD1	CASSLALIQGAGETEAFF	TGTGCCAGCAGCCTGGCCCTGATACAGGGGGCGGGAGAAACTGAAGCTTTCTTT
.	TRBV5-4	TRBJ2-2	TRBD2	CASSYSGGNTGELFF	TGTGCCAGCAGCTATAGCGGGGGGAACACCGGGGAGCTGTTTTTT
.	TRBV5-6	TRBJ1-4	.	CASSLGQIDEKLFF	TGTGCCAGCAGCTTGGGCCAGATCGATGAAAAACTGTTTTTT
.	TRBV6-5	TRBJ1-5	.	CASSSLEGWQPQHF	TGTGCCAGCAGCTCCCTAGAGGGATGGCAGCCCCAGCATTTT
.	TRBV24-1	TRBJ1-4	.	CATSDFGEKLFF	TGTGCCACCAGTGATTTTGGTGAAAAACTGTTTTTT
.	TRBV6-1	TRBJ1-2	TRBD1	CASGTGRYYGYTF	TGTGCCAGCGGGACAGGTCGCTACTATGGCTACACCTTC
.	TRBV6-5	TRBJ1-2	.	CATRRTGAYGYTF	TGTGCAACCCGAAGGACTGGGGCTTATGGCTACACCTTC
.	TRBV5-1	TRBJ2-1	TRBD2	CASSLAGTSVNEQFF	TGCGCCAGCAGCTTGGCCGGGACTAGCGTTAATGAGCAGTTCTTC
.	TRBV18	TRBJ2-2	.	CASSPGAGFTGELFF	TGTGCCAGCTCACCGGGGGCAGGGTTCACCGGGGAGCTGTTTTTT
.	TRBV29-1	TRBJ1-2	.	CSVEWGRINYGYTF	TGCAGCGTTGAGTGGGGGCGCATTAACTATGGCTACACCTTC
.	TRBV12-3/TRBV12-4	TRBJ2-2	.	CASSRIGELFF	TGTGCCAGCAGCCGCATCGGGGAGCTGTTTTTT
.	TRBV7-3	TRBJ1-5	.	CASSLGWNQPQHF	TGTGCCAGCAGCTTAGGCTGGAATCAGCCCCAGCATTTT
once	TRBV29-1	TRBJ1-2	.	CSVDSGSGYTF	TGCAGCGTTGATAGCGGCTCGGGCTACACCTTC
.	TRBV24-1	TRBJ2-5	.	CATSDLGSRGTQYF	TGTGCCACCAGTGATTTGGGGTCCCGGGGAACCCAGTACTTC
.	TRBV5-4	TRBJ2-7	.	CASSLTTKAYEQYF	TGTGCCAGCAGCTTGACCACGAAGGCCTACGAGCAGTACTTC
.	TRBV5-1	TRBJ2-2	.	CASRPGHQNTGELFF	TGCGCCAGCAGACCAGGACACCAAAACACCGGGGAGCTGTTTTTT
.	TRBV5-1	TRBJ2-7	TRBD1	CASSSPPGQGNEQYF	TGCGCCAGCAGCTCGCCGCCGGGACAGGGAAATGAGCAGTACTTC
.	TRBV5-5	TRBJ1-2	.	CASSLEGDFGYTF	TGTGCCAGCAGCTTGGAAGGGGATTTCGGCTACACCTTC
.	TRBV12-3/TRBV12-4	TRBJ1-2	TRBD1	CASSPDRGYGYTF	TGTGCCAGCAGCCCGGACAGGGGGTATGGCTACACCTTC
.	TRBV11-2	TRBJ2-7	TRBD2	CASSSTSGPPIEQYF	TGTGCCAGCAGCTCCACTAGCGGCCCTCCTATCGAGCAGTACTTC
.	TRBV15	TRBJ2-1	.	CATSRDLDLRSYNEQFF	TGTGCCACCAGCAGAGATTTAGACCTCAGGTCCTACAATGAGCAGTTCTTC
few	TRBV2	TRBJ1-6	.	CASSEEPGRNNSPLHF	TGTGCCAGCAGTGAGGAACCGGGACGGAATAATTCACCCCTCCACTTT
.	TRBV3-1/TRBV3-2	TRBJ2-1	.	CASSPGHYNEQFF	TGTGCCAGCAGCCCCGGACATTACAATGAGCAGTTCTTC
.	TRBV27	TRBJ1-5	TRBD1	CASSLGQGPSSNQPQHF	TGTGCCAGCAGTTTAGGACAGGGGCCCAGTAGCAATCAGCCCCAGCATTTT
.	TRBV5-1	TRBJ2-2	TRBD2	CASSLDREGGELFF	TGCGCCAGCAGCTTGGACCGGGAGGGCGGGGAGCTGTTTTTT
once	TRBV27	TRBJ2-2	.	CASSSKGANTGELFF	TGTGCCAGCAGTTCGAAGGGTGCGAACACCGGGGAGCTGTTTTTT
.	TRBV6-5	TRBJ1-2	.	CASSPQDSGYTF	TGTGCCAGCAGTCCGCAGGACAGTGGCTACACCTTC
.	TRBV3-1/TRBV3-2	TRBJ1-5	.	CASSPLGNQPQHF	TGTGCCAGCAGCCCCCTCGGCAATCAGCCCCAGCATTTT
.	TRBV14	TRBJ1-1	.	CASSRAWNTEAFF	TGTGCCAGCAGCCGCGCCTGGAACACTGAAGCTTTCTTT
.	TRBV7-2	TRBJ2-1	TRBD2	CASSYGTSGRTYNEQFF	TGTGCCAGCAGCTATGGGACTAGCGGGAGGACCTACAATGAGCAGTTCTTC
.	TRBV18	TRBJ1-1	TRBD1	CASSLPDRVAFF	TGTGCCAGCTCTCTCCCGGACAGGGTGGCTTTCTTT
.	TRBV5-8	TRBJ2-2	.	CASSLRRVSGELFF	TGTGCCAGCAGCTTGCGCAGGGTTTCCGGGGAGCTGTTTTTT
.	TRBV7-2	TRBJ1-2	.	CASSLGYGQSGGYTF	TGTGCCAGCAGCTTAGGGTACGGACAATCGGGTGGCTACACCTTC
.	TRBV18	TRBJ1-5	TRBD1	CASSPRDRGNSNQPQHF	TGTGCCAGCTCACCAAGGGACAGGGGGAATAGCAATCAGCCCCAGCATTTT
.	TRBV27	TRBJ1-5	.	CASRSLIGGLYQPQHF	TGTGCCAGCAGATCCCTTATTGGGGGGTTGTATCAGCCCCAGCATTTT
.	TRBV5-1	TRBJ1-3	.	CASSSDPDRSYRGNTIYF	TGCGCCAGCAGCTCTGACCCCGATAGAAGCTACCGTGGAAACACCATATATTTT
.	TRBV3-1/TRBV3-2	TRBJ2-3	TRBD2	CASSRLAGGFTDTQYF	TGTGCCAGCAGTCGACTAGCGGGGGGCTTCACAGATACGCAGTATTTT
.	TRBV5-1	TRBJ2-7	TRBD1	CASSLAQGQVYEQYF	TGCGCCAGCAGCTTGGCCCAGGGACAGGTCTACGAGCAGTACTTC
once	TRBV3-1/TRBV3-2	TRBJ1-2	TRBD1	CASSQGQGWQYGYTF	TGTGCCAGCAGCCAAGGACAGGGATGGCAATATGGCTACACCTTC
.	TRBV11-2	TRBJ1-3	.	CASIATISGNTIYF	TGTGCCAGCATCGCGACAATCTCTGGAAACACCATATATTTT
once	TRBV7-2	TRBJ1-1	.	CASSLGVTAEYTEAFF	TGTGCCAGCAGCTTAGGGGTGACAGCTGAGTACACTGAAGCTTTCTTT
.	TRBV5-6	TRBJ1-6	.	CASSLRQLVNSPLHF	TGTGCCAGCAGCTTGCGACAGCTAGTGAATTCACCCCTCCACTTT
.	TRBV11-3	TRBJ1-1	.	CASSLDGPGTSNWGCEAFF	TGTGCCAGCAGCTTAGACGGGCCGGGGACCTCAAACTGGGGTTGTGAAGCTTTCTTT
.	TRBV27	TRBJ1-6	.	CASSLLQNNSPLHF	TGTGCCAGCAGTTTATTGCAGAATAATTCACCCCTCCACTTT
.	TRBV7-3	TRBJ2-7	.	CASSPPDYEQYF	TGTGCCAGCAGCCCACCCGACTACGAGCAGTACTTC
.	TRBV23-1	TRBJ2-7	.	CASSQPTEPTRGEQYF	TGCGCCAGCAGTCAACCGACAGAACCCACACGGGGGGAGCAGTACTTC
.	TRBV10-3	TRBJ2-7	TRBD2	CAISEPGGTDEQYF	TGTGCCATCAGTGAACCGGGGGGAACGGACGAGCAGTACTTC
.	TRBV4-2	TRBJ1-2	TRBD1	CASSQDHGRGSYGYTF	TGTGCCAGCAGCCAAGACCACGGCAGGGGGTCCTATGGCTACACCTTC
.	TRBV7-9	TRBJ2-7	.	CASSLTEYEQYF	TGTGCCAGCAGCTTAACGGAGTACGAGCAGTACTTC
.	TRBV9	TRBJ1-2	.	CASSARDGRNYGYTF	TGTGCCAGCAGCGCCCGCGATGGGAGAAACTATGGCTACACCTTC
.	TRBV18	TRBJ1-2	.	CASSPPMGATGYTF	TGTGCCAGCTCACCACCTATGGGAGCAACTGGCTACACCTTC
.	TRBV19	TRBJ2-5	TRBD2	CASSIWLAGEETQYF	TGTGCCAGTAGTATTTGGCTAGCGGGAGAAGAGACCCAGTACTTC
.	TRBV18	TRBJ1-4	.	CASSPRAGGNEKLFF	TGTGCCAGCTCACCACGGGCAGGCGGCAATGAAAAACTGTTTTTT
once	TRBV30	TRBJ1-1	TRBD1	CAWGGPGTVNTEAFF	TGTGCCTGGGGGGGGCCCGGGACAGTGAACACTGAAGCTTTCTTT
.	TRBV15	TRBJ1-2	.	CATSRDVPGIYGYTF	TGTGCCACCAGCAGAGATGTCCCGGGAATCTATGGCTACACCTTC
.	TRBV2	TRBJ1-2	.	CARRTVYGYTF	TGTGCCAGGAGGACGGTCTATGGCTACACCTTC
.	TRBV3-1/TRBV3-2	TRBJ2-4	.	CASSPQGKNIQYF	TGTGCCAGCAGCCCGCAAGGCAAAAACATTCAGTACTTC
.	TRBV18	TRBJ1-4	TRBD1	CASSPTPGQGYEKLFF	TGTGCCAGCTCACCAACCCCGGGACAGGGGTACGAAAAACTGTTTTTT